This TCR beta chain derives from a study of blood T cells in healthy people across ages. Study outcomes and limitations: It was held that diversity estimates obtained from one million T cells represented underestimates.

A second PCR, run for roughly 7 to 11 cycles, used a sample-barcoded 5' primer plus a J-beta primer mix. TCRdb re-analysed the 5' RACE reads in MiXCR, keeping a single row per CDR3 protein. The repertoire holds over 1,500,000 distinct CDR3 sequences, with about two fifths as singletons. Concerning this clonotype: Its antigen is not identified.

Source material: blood. The clonotype was recovered from a human donor in good health.

CDR3: CASSSRAQPGLRETQYF. CDR3 DNA: TGTGCCAGCAGCTCGAGAGCGCAACCGGGACTTCGGGAGACCCAGTACTTC. V and J are TRBV7-2 and TRBJ2-5; a weak D match, TRBD2 (6 bases). The CDR3 has 17 residues. Germline CDR1 SGHTA, CDR2 FQGNSA. The V and J ends lost 4 bases and 5 bases respectively, with 23 bases between them.